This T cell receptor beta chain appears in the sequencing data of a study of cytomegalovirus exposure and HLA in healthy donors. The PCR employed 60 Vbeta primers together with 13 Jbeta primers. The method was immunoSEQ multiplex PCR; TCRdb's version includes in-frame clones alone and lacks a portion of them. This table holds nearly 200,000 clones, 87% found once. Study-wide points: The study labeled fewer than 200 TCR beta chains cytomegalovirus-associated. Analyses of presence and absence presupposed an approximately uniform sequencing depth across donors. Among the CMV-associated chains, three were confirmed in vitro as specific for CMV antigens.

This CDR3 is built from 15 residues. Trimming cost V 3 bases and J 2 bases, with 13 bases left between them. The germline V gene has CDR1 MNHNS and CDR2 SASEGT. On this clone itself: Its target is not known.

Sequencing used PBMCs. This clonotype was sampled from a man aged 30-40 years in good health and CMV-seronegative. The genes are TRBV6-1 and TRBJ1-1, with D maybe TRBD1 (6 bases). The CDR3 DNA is TGTGCCAGCAGTGAGTGGGGGGGGCTTAACACTGAAGCTTTCTTT. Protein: CASSEWGGLNTEAFF.